These 6 T cell receptor beta chains originate from one sample sequenced in a study of T cell responses to AZD1222 COVID-19 vaccine. Here immunoSEQ multiplex PCR was the method, and the copy in TCRdb shows in-frame clones only, minus some. The sample records 100,000 to 150,000 clones, about nine tenths being singletons. This sample comprised peripheral blood, obtained on day 0 of AZD1222 vaccination. The receptor set was obtained from an adult in good health.

The chain links TRBV19 to TRBJ1-1; TRBD1 matches at 8 bases. CDR1 and CDR2 (germline): LNHDA, SQIVND (reference sequence). The CDR3 is made up of 13 amino acids. V lost 4 bases, J lost 6 bases, and 4 bases stayed unmatched. In DNA form, the CDR3 reads TGTGCCAGTAGTAGCTGGACAGGGTCTGAAGCTTTCTTT. This encodes CASSSWTGSEAFF.

This clone has a single count. J is TRBJ1-2 and V is TRBV9; TRBD1 aligns across 7 bases. The trim removed 1 base at V and 6 bases at J, leaving 12 bases unmatched. The CDR3 contains 16 residues. Germline V gene data show CDR1 as SGDLS and CDR2 as YYNGEE. CDR3 coding DNA: TGTGCCAGCAGCGTAAGCCCGAGACAGGGAATAGATGGCTACACCTTC. Residues: CASSVSPRQGIDGYTF.

This sequence joins TRBV7-2 and TRBJ1-4, with 9 bases aligning to TRBD1. V dropped 5 bases and J dropped 10; count of bases not matched to a gene: 8. CDR3 size: 14 residues. Looked up from germline, CDR1 is SGHTA and CDR2 is FQGNSA. The CDR3 here is CASSTGATGGKLFF. The CDR3, as DNA: TGTGCCAGCAGCACAGGGGCGACAGGGGGAAAACTGTTTTTT.

V usage is TRBV5-4 and J usage is TRBJ1-1; unclear D gene. Germline assignment: CDR1 SGHNT and CDR2 YYREEE (reference sequence). The CDR3 loop spans 14 amino acids. V lost 0 bases and J 5 bases, leaving 11 bases between the germline ends. CDR3 amino acids: CASSLGAQGTEAFF. CDR3 sequence (DNA): TGTGCCAGCAGCTTGGGGGCCCAAGGGACTGAAGCTTTCTTT.

The V and J genes are TRBV19 and TRBJ2-5; D ambiguous. This CDR3 region has 13 residues. Trimming shortened V by 9 bases and J by 5 bases, and 16 bases separated the two germline ends. Germline assignment: CDR1 LNHDA and CDR2 SQIVND (reference sequence). Written as DNA, the CDR3 is TGTGCCAGCAAGACCGGCTCAAGGGAGACCCAGTACTTC. It specifies CASKTGSRETQYF. Filled out from reference TRBV19 and TRBJ2-5, the complete variable domain reads DGGITQSPKYLFRKEGQNVTLSCEQNLNHDAMYWYRQDPGQGLRLIYYSQIVNDFQKGDIAEGYSVSREKKESFPLTVTSAQKNPTAFYLCASKTGSRETQYFGPGTRLLVL.

This chain uses TRBV7-3 with TRBJ2-2; 7 nucleotides agree with TRBD2. The CDR3 extends over 16 amino acids. With 1 base clipped from V and 5 bases from J, the junction kept 7 bases outside the gene matches. Germline lookup yields CDR1 SGHTA and CDR2 FQGTGA. DNA for the CDR3: TGTGCCAGCAGCTTAAACGCGGGAGTTGTGACCGGGGAGCTGTTTTTT. It codes for CASSLNAGVVTGELFF.